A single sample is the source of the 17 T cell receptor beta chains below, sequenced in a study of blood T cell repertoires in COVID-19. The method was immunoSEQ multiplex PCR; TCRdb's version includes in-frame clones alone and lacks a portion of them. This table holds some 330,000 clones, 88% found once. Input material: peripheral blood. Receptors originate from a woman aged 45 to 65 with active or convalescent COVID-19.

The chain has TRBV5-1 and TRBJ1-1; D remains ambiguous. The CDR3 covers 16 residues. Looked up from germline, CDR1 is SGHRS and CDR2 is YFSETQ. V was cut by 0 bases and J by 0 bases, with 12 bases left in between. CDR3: CASSLDTTIMNTEAFF. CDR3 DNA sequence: TGCGCCAGCAGCTTGGACACAACTATCATGAACACTGAAGCTTTCTTT.

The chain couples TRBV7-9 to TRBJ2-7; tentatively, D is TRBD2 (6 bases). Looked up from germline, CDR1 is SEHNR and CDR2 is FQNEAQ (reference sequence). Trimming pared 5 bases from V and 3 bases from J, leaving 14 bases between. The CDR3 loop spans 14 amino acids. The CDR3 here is CASSPPTRVYEQYF. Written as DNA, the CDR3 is TGTGCCAGCAGCCCACCGACTAGAGTCTACGAGCAGTACTTC.

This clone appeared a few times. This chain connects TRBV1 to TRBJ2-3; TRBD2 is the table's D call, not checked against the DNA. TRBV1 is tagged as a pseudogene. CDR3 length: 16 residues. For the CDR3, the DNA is TGCACCAGCAGCCAAGACCACGGGGGGGCCCCAGATACGCAGTATTTT. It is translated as CTSSQDHGGAPDTQYF.

The CDR3: CSVELRTGSNEQYF. DNA of the CDR3: TGCAGCGTTGAACTTCGGACAGGGAGCAACGAGCAGTACTTC. This chain joins TRBV29-1 and TRBJ2-7; 8 bases align to TRBD1. V shed 2 bases, J shed 5 bases, and the junction held 8 bases outside the gene matches. The germline V gene encodes CDR1 SQVTM and CDR2 ANQGSEA. This CDR3 comprises 14 residues.

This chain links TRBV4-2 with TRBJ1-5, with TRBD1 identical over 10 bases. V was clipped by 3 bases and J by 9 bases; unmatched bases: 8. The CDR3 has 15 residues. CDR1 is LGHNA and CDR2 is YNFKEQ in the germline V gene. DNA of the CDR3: TGTGCCAGCAGCCAGCCGGGACAGGGGTTTTCGCCCCAGCATTTT. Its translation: CASSQPGQGFSPQHF.

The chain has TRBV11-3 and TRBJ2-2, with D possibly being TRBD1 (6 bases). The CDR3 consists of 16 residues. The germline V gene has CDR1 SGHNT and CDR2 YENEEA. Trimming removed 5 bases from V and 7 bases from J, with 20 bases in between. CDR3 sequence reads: CASSAGRGLMSGELFF. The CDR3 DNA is TGTGCCAGCAGCGCGGGCAGGGGCCTAATGAGCGGGGAGCTGTTTTTT.

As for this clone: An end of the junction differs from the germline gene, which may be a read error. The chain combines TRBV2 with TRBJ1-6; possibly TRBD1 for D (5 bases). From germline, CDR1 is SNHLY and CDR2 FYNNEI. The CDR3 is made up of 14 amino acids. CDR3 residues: CASSEWGHNSPLHF. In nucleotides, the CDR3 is TGTGCCAGCAGTGAATGGGGCCACAATTCGCCCCTCCACTTT.

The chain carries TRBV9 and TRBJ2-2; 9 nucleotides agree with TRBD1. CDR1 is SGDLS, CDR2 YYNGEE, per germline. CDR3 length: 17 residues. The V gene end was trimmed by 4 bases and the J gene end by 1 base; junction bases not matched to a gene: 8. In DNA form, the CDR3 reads TGTGCCAGCAGCCCCCGTGGACAGGGGATGAACACCGGGGAGCTGTTTTTT. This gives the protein CASSPRGQGMNTGELFF.

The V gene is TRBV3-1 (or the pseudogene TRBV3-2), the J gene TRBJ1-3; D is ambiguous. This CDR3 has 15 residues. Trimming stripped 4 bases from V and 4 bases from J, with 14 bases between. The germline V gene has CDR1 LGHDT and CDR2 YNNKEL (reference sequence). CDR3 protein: CASSPLEGRGNTIYF. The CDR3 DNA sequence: TGTGCCAGCAGCCCCCTAGAGGGTCGGGGAAACACCATATATTTT.

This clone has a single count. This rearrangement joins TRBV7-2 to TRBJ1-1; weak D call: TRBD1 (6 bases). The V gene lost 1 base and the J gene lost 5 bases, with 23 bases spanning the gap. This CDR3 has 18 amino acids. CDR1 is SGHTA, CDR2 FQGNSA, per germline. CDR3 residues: CASSLGQNNRVRRTEAFF. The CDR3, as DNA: TGTGCCAGCAGCTTAGGACAGAACAACAGGGTAAGACGGACTGAAGCTTTCTTT.

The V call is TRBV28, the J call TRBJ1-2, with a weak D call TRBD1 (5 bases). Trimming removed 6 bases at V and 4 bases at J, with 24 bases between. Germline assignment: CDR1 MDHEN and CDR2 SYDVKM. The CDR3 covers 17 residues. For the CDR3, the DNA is TGTGCCAGCAGGCCCCAGGGTCGGGTCTCGGTGCCCTATGGCTACACCTTC. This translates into CASRPQGRVSVPYGYTF.

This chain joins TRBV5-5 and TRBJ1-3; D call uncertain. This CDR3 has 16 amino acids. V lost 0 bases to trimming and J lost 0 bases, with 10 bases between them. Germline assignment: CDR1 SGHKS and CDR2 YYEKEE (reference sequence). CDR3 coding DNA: TGTGCCAGCAGCTTGGCCCCGGGTAGCTCTGGAAACACCATATATTTT. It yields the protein CASSLAPGSSGNTIYF.

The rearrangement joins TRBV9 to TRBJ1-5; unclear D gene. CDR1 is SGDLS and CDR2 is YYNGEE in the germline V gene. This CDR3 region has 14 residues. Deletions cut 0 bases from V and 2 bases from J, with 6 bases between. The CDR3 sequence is CASSVGRGNQPQHF. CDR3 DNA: TGTGCCAGCAGCGTAGGACGGGGCAATCAGCCCCAGCATTTT.

In DNA, the CDR3 is TGTGCCACCACGGGGACTAGCGGGGGGGCCGCCACCGGGGAGCTGTTTTTT. It yields the protein CATTGTSGGAATGELFF. The genes are TRBV10-3 and TRBJ2-2; 16 bases match TRBD2. This CDR3 comprises 17 residues. V lost 10 bases to trimming and J lost 4 bases; unmatched junction nucleotides: 9. CDR1 ENHRY and CDR2 SYGVKD come from the germline V gene.

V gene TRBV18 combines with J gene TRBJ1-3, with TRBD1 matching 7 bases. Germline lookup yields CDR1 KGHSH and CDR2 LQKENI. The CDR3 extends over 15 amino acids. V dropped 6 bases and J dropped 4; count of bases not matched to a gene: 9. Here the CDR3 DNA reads TGTGCCAGCTCGCCTGGACAGGTCTTAGGAAACACCATATATTTT. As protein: CASSPGQVLGNTIYF.

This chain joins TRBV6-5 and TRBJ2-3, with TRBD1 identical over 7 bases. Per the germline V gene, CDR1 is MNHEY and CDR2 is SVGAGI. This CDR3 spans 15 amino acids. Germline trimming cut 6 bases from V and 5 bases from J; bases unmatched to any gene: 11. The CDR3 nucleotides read TGTGCCAGCAGGCCCTACAGGGGTGCGGGAGATACGCAGTATTTT. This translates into CASRPYRGAGDTQYF.

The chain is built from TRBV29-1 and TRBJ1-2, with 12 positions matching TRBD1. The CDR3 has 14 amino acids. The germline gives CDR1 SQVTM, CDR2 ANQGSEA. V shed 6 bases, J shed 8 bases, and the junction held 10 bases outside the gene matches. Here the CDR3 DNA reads TGCAGCGTGGGCCTGGGACAGGGGGCGCAAGGCTACACCTTC. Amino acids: CSVGLGQGAQGYTF.